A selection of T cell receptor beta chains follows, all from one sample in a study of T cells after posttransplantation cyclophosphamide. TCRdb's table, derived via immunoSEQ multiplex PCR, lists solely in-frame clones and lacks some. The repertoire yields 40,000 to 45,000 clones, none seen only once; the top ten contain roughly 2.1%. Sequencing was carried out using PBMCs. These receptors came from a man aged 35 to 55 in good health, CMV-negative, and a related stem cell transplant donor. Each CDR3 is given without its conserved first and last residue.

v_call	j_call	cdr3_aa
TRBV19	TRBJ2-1	ASRPGLRHNEQF
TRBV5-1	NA	ASSHTGTSSYEQY
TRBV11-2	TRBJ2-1	ASSIWTSGFSYNEQF
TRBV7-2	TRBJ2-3	ASSRRAGVTDTQY
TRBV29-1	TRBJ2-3	SVGTSGGASTDTQY
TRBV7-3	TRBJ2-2	ASSPRGGTGELF
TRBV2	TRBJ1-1	ATSGGARDTEAF
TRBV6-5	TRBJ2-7	ASTPDRKYEQY
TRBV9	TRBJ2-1	ASSPIAGAYNEQF
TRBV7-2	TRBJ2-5	ASSQLSRLETQY
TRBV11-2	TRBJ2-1	ASSSQPGKTNEQF
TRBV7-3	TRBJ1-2	ASSASGSLGFYGYT
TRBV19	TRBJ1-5	ASSISVNQPQH
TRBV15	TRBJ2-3	ATSSLAADTQY
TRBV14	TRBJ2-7	ASSRIAGGTYEQY
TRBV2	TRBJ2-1	ASSPRQGVKYNEQF
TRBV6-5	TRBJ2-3	ASRVASGSTDTQY
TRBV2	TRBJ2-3	ASSGQGGRTDTQY
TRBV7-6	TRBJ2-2	ASSPLPGQNTGELF
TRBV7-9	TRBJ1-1	ASSPKSGNVYTEAF
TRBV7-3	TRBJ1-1	ASSFSIGNTEAF
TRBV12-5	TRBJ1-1	ASGLGQGGGTEAF
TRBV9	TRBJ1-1	ASSGGNRMNTEAF
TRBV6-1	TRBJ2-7	ASRTAGNRYEQY
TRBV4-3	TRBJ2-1	ASSQPGLAANNEQF
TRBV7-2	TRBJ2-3	ASSRVGGLTDTQY
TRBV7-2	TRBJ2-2	ASSQSNRGIGELF
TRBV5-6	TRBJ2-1	ASSFPGTGAYNEQF
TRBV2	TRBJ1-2	ASSENAGASYGYT
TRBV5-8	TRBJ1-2	ASSLFGLGGGYT
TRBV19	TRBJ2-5	ASSMRFGETQY
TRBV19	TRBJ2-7	ASSIGHGPYEQY
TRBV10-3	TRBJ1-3	AISDPGSGNTIY
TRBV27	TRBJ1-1	ASSSTGQGVNTEAF
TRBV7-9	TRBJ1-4	ASTKTGTGREKLF
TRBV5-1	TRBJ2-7	ASSLERVRGVYEQY
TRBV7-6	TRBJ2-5	ASSLPGEETQY
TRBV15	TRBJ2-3	ATSSPSGGGTDTQY
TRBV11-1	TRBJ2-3	ASSLEPADTDTQY
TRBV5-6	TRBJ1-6	ASSLGQGTSPLH
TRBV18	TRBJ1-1	ASSPPYGGGNTEAF
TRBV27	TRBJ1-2	ASSSGTDALHGYT
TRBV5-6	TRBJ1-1	ASSLVGVTEAF
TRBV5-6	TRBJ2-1	ASSLGSGSSHNEQF
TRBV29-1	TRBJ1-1	SVTTDSSVAF
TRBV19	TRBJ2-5	ASSIDQGPQWTQY
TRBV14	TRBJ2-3	ASSQDFGGGTGTQY
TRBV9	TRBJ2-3	ASSVGGTRDTQY
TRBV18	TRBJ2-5	ASSPRGGQETQY
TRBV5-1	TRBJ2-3	ASSTTNLAGGATQY
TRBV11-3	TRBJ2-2	ASSSDPGLAGNTGELF
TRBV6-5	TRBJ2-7	ASSPGITSYEQY
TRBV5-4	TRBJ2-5	ASSLEGAREETQY
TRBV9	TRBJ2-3	ASSPPLREMTDTQY
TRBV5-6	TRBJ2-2	ASSFVLAPNTGELF
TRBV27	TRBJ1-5	ASSPGGPYSNQPQH
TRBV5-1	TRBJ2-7	ASGRQDSYEQY
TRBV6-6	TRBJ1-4	ASSYAMSVEKLF
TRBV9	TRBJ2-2	ASSVEAGGYTGELF